This T cell receptor beta chain was captured by sequencing in a study of CD8+ T cells in alopecia areata. Study as a whole: Treated patients were given oral tofacitinib, which was dosed at 5 to 10 mg twice daily. Treatment with tofacitinib (6 to 18 months) was followed by 6 months off drug. Study-wide points: Elevated clonality characterized lesional scalp relative to normal scalp, particularly in alopecia totalis/universalis.

Isolation of CD4+ and CD8+ T cells from PBMCs was achieved by sorting. Reverse transcription of extracted RNA yielded cDNA, which provided the sequencing template. Method: immunoSEQ multiplex PCR; TCRdb's copy keeps in-frame clones and lacks some. The sample includes over 120,000 clones, roughly 46% of them seen just once. CDR3 length equals 14 residues. Trimming cost V 7 bases and J 7 bases, with 22 bases left between them. Germline V gene data show CDR1 as SQVTM and CDR2 as ANQGSEA. The table lists this clone with a few counts. Antigen unknown. The sequencing used CD4+ T cells sorted from blood, collected at week 0. This chain links TRBV29-1 with TRBJ2-5; D possibly corresponds to TRBD2 (5 bases). The clonotype originates from a human donor with alopecia areata. CDR3 nucleotide sequence: TGCAGCGATACTACGGGGTTGGGGATAGGGACCCAGTACTTC. Its protein product is CSDTTGLGIGTQYF.